This T cell receptor (beta chain) was sequenced during a study of T cell repertoires in cytomegalovirus infection. For the study at large: Evidence of both CMV infection and a matching HLA type came from public TCR beta signatures.

Worth noting for this clonotype: The antigen remains unidentified.

Each CDR3 protein is one row after TCRdb ran MiXCR on the reads. This sample has around 540,000 distinct CDR3 sequences, with about 33% found just once. There are 13 residues in the CDR3. Trimming took off 4 bases at V and 8 bases at J, with 12 bases between the two ends. The V gene's germline CDR1 is SGHAT and CDR2 FQNNGV. The rearrangement uses TRBV11-2 and TRBJ2-1; D is undetermined. The TCR was taken from a human donor in good health (CMV status not recorded). Some clones in this sample may be carry-over from other donors' samples. Source: cultured PBMCs, taken from culture after CMV antigen stimulation. The CDR3 here is CASSSKDGHEQFF. The CDR3 region has the DNA TGTGCCAGCAGCTCCAAGGACGGTCATGAGCAGTTCTTC.